The rows below give T cell receptor beta chains drawn from one sample of a study of blood T cell repertoires in COVID-19. TCRdb's table, derived via immunoSEQ multiplex PCR, lists solely in-frame clones and lacks some. The sample yields hundreds of thousands of clones, more than 75% seen once. Source material: peripheral blood. The receptors come from a woman aged 60 to 75 with COVID-19, enrolled during active disease. CDR3s include the opening cysteine and the closing phenylalanine or tryptophan. Fields, in order: V gene, clone size, D gene, J gene, CDR3 protein, CDR3 DNA. D genes are given only for firm matches. Size values are once, few and many counts, or a class for expanded clones, and some rows have none.

v_call: TRBV27
clone_size: few
d_call: NA
j_call: TRBJ1-5
cdr3_aa: CASANGQLHNQPQHF
cdr3_nt: TGTGCCAGCGCCAACGGACAGCTACACAATCAGCCCCAGCATTTT

v_call: TRBV5-1
clone_size: NA
d_call: TRBD1
j_call: TRBJ1-4
cdr3_aa: CASSPDRTKVWTNEKLFF
cdr3_nt: TGCGCCAGCAGCCCGGACAGGACGAAGGTCTGGACTAATGAAAAACTGTTTTTT

v_call: TRBV28
clone_size: NA
d_call: TRBD1
j_call: TRBJ2-7
cdr3_aa: CASSPAWGQGFYEQYF
cdr3_nt: TGTGCCAGCAGCCCCGCATGGGGACAGGGGTTCTACGAGCAGTACTTC

v_call: TRBV5-5
clone_size: NA
d_call: NA
j_call: TRBJ1-6
cdr3_aa: CASSYRTEMNSPLHF
cdr3_nt: TGTGCCAGCAGCTATCGGACAGAAATGAATTCACCCCTCCACTTT

v_call: TRBV3-1/TRBV3-2
clone_size: NA
d_call: NA
j_call: TRBJ1-1
cdr3_aa: CASSQGLNTEAFF
cdr3_nt: TGTGCCAGCAGCCAGGGGCTGAACACTGAAGCTTTCTTT

v_call: TRBV18
clone_size: NA
d_call: TRBD1
j_call: TRBJ1-2
cdr3_aa: CASSGTDGYTF
cdr3_nt: TGTGCCAGCTCTGGGACAGATGGCTACACCTTC

v_call: TRBV20-1
clone_size: NA
d_call: NA
j_call: TRBJ1-1
cdr3_aa: CSALSSEAFF
cdr3_nt: TGCAGTGCCCTTTCTTCTGAAGCTTTCTTT

v_call: TRBV10-2
clone_size: NA
d_call: TRBD2
j_call: TRBJ2-5
cdr3_aa: CASSPFGGGGYQETQYF
cdr3_nt: TGCGCCAGCAGCCCCTTCGGAGGCGGGGGGTACCAAGAGACCCAGTACTTC

v_call: TRBV11-2
clone_size: NA
d_call: NA
j_call: TRBJ2-7
cdr3_aa: CASSLGTKGYF
cdr3_nt: TGTGCCAGCAGCCTCGGGACAAAGGGGTACTTC

v_call: TRBV5-1
clone_size: NA
d_call: TRBD2
j_call: TRBJ2-3
cdr3_aa: CASAGSGAPRTDTQYF
cdr3_nt: TGCGCCAGCGCCGGGAGCGGGGCTCCGCGCACAGATACGCAGTATTTT

v_call: TRBV6-2/TRBV6-3
clone_size: NA
d_call: TRBD1
j_call: TRBJ2-3
cdr3_aa: CASSPRTGVADTQYF
cdr3_nt: TGTGCCAGCAGCCCCCGGACAGGGGTCGCAGATACGCAGTATTTT

v_call: TRBV3-1/TRBV3-2
clone_size: NA
d_call: NA
j_call: TRBJ1-1
cdr3_aa: CASSQLSGEAFF
cdr3_nt: TGTGCCAGCAGCCAACTTTCCGGTGAAGCTTTCTTT

v_call: TRBV19
clone_size: NA
d_call: NA
j_call: TRBJ2-3
cdr3_aa: CASKAGNTDTQYF
cdr3_nt: TGTGCCAGTAAAGCGGGTAACACAGATACGCAGTATTTT

v_call: TRBV28
clone_size: once
d_call: TRBD1
j_call: TRBJ1-3
cdr3_aa: CASSLYRGSGNTIYF
cdr3_nt: TGTGCCAGCAGTTTATACAGGGGTTCTGGAAACACCATATATTTT

v_call: TRBV28
clone_size: few
d_call: TRBD1
j_call: TRBJ1-5
cdr3_aa: CASSVDRAPQHF
cdr3_nt: TGTGCCAGCAGTGTAGACAGGGCCCCCCAGCATTTT

v_call: TRBV28
clone_size: NA
d_call: NA
j_call: TRBJ1-1
cdr3_aa: CASRPTGTEAFF
cdr3_nt: TGTGCCAGCAGGCCCACAGGGACTGAAGCTTTCTTT

v_call: TRBV15
clone_size: NA
d_call: NA
j_call: TRBJ1-4
cdr3_aa: CATSRGSSVSNEKLFF
cdr3_nt: TGTGCCACCAGCAGAGGTAGTTCTGTTTCCAATGAAAAACTGTTTTTT

v_call: TRBV5-1
clone_size: NA
d_call: TRBD1
j_call: TRBJ1-1
cdr3_aa: CASSSTGGARSVTEAFF
cdr3_nt: TGCGCCAGCAGCTCGACAGGGGGCGCACGATCGGTGACTGAAGCTTTCTTT

v_call: TRBV10-3
clone_size: NA
d_call: TRBD1
j_call: TRBJ1-1
cdr3_aa: CAIKGRTGDTEAFF
cdr3_nt: TGTGCCATCAAAGGCCGGACAGGGGACACTGAAGCTTTCTTT

v_call: TRBV24-1
clone_size: NA
d_call: TRBD1
j_call: TRBJ1-2
cdr3_aa: CATSDAGTVYGYTF
cdr3_nt: TGTGCCACCAGTGATGCCGGGACAGTCTATGGCTACACCTTC

v_call: TRBV7-2
clone_size: NA
d_call: TRBD2
j_call: TRBJ2-5
cdr3_aa: CASSLASGGGETQYF
cdr3_nt: TGTGCCAGCAGCTTAGCTAGCGGGGGCGGAGAGACCCAGTACTTC

v_call: TRBV3-1/TRBV3-2
clone_size: NA
d_call: NA
j_call: TRBJ1-5
cdr3_aa: CASSHLGVSQPQHF
cdr3_nt: TGTGCCAGCAGCCACCTCGGGGTGAGTCAGCCCCAGCATTTT

v_call: TRBV13
clone_size: NA
d_call: NA
j_call: TRBJ2-6
cdr3_aa: CASSLAGRSGANVLTF
cdr3_nt: TGTGCCAGCAGCTTGGCGGGTCGCTCTGGGGCCAACGTCCTGACTTTC

v_call: TRBV11-2
clone_size: once
d_call: NA
j_call: TRBJ1-3
cdr3_aa: CASSGITSISGNTIYF
cdr3_nt: TGTGCCAGCAGTGGTATTACGAGTATCTCTGGAAACACCATATATTTT

v_call: TRBV2
clone_size: few
d_call: NA
j_call: TRBJ1-2
cdr3_aa: CASSATANYGYTF
cdr3_nt: TGTGCCAGCAGTGCGACAGCTAACTATGGCTACACCTTC

v_call: TRBV6-1
clone_size: NA
d_call: TRBD2
j_call: TRBJ2-3
cdr3_aa: CASSDRTSPGTQYF
cdr3_nt: TGTGCCAGCAGTGACCGGACTAGCCCGGGTACGCAGTATTTT

v_call: TRBV11-2
clone_size: NA
d_call: TRBD2
j_call: TRBJ2-5
cdr3_aa: CASSAGREETQYF
cdr3_nt: TGTGCCAGCAGCGCCGGGAGGGAAGAGACCCAGTACTTC

v_call: TRBV7-9
clone_size: NA
d_call: TRBD1
j_call: TRBJ2-7
cdr3_aa: CASSSTGGALEQYF
cdr3_nt: TGTGCCAGCAGCTCGACAGGGGGTGCCTTAGAGCAGTACTTC

v_call: TRBV19
clone_size: NA
d_call: TRBD1
j_call: TRBJ1-1
cdr3_aa: CASSPGQGATEAFF
cdr3_nt: TGTGCCAGTAGTCCGGGACAGGGTGCCACTGAAGCTTTCTTT

v_call: TRBV19
clone_size: NA
d_call: NA
j_call: TRBJ1-2
cdr3_aa: CASRTRGGYTF
cdr3_nt: TGTGCCAGTAGGACCAGGGGTGGCTACACCTTC

v_call: TRBV5-1
clone_size: NA
d_call: NA
j_call: TRBJ1-2
cdr3_aa: CASSLAVNNYGYTF
cdr3_nt: TGCGCCAGCAGCTTGGCCGTAAATAACTATGGCTACACCTTC

v_call: TRBV5-1
clone_size: NA
d_call: TRBD1
j_call: TRBJ1-2
cdr3_aa: CASSWTGGDGYTF
cdr3_nt: TGCGCCAGCAGCTGGACAGGGGGCGATGGCTACACCTTC

v_call: TRBV7-9
clone_size: NA
d_call: NA
j_call: TRBJ1-4
cdr3_aa: CASSLAQSANEKLFF
cdr3_nt: TGTGCCAGCAGCTTAGCCCAGTCAGCTAATGAAAAACTGTTTTTT

v_call: TRBV10-3
clone_size: once
d_call: TRBD1
j_call: TRBJ2-6
cdr3_aa: CAISPGQTSGANVLTF
cdr3_nt: TGTGCCATCAGTCCGGGACAGACCTCTGGGGCCAACGTCCTGACTTTC

v_call: TRBV6-5
clone_size: NA
d_call: NA
j_call: TRBJ2-1
cdr3_aa: CASSYSRVYNEQFF
cdr3_nt: TGTGCCAGCAGTTACTCCCGAGTATACAATGAGCAGTTCTTC

v_call: TRBV29-1
clone_size: NA
d_call: NA
j_call: TRBJ1-2
cdr3_aa: CSVQSNYGYTF
cdr3_nt: TGCAGCGTACAGAGTAACTATGGCTACACCTTC

v_call: TRBV18
clone_size: NA
d_call: TRBD1
j_call: TRBJ1-2
cdr3_aa: CASSPGTVGNYGYTF
cdr3_nt: TGTGCCAGCTCACCGGGGACAGTTGGGAACTATGGCTACACCTTC

v_call: TRBV7-2
clone_size: NA
d_call: TRBD1
j_call: TRBJ2-7
cdr3_aa: CASSSWTGSSYEQYF
cdr3_nt: TGTGCCAGCAGCTCCTGGACAGGGAGCTCCTACGAGCAGTACTTC

v_call: TRBV3-1/TRBV3-2
clone_size: NA
d_call: NA
j_call: TRBJ1-1
cdr3_aa: CASSQVRDTEAFF
cdr3_nt: TGTGCCAGCAGCCAAGTGCGTGACACTGAAGCTTTCTTT

v_call: TRBV6-5
clone_size: NA
d_call: TRBD1
j_call: TRBJ1-2
cdr3_aa: CASSLLTGAGYTF
cdr3_nt: TGTGCCAGCAGTCTGCTGACAGGGGCTGGCTACACCTTC